This T cell receptor (beta chain) was recorded in a study of neoadjuvant anti-PD-1 for oral cavity cancer (dated by TCRdb to the early 2020s). In terms of the full investigation: Patients mostly received three to four biweekly doses of nivolumab at 3 mg/kg before curative-intent surgical resection. Patients who did not progress were given a fourth nivolumab dose at about day 43 and had definitive surgical resection on days 50-56. Responders were defined as patients with complete response, partial response or stable disease by RECIST 1.1; non-responders were defined as patients with progression. An approximately 32% response rate was observed in the parent correlative cohort, in which over 9 patients were included. Study-wide conclusions, independent of this receptor: After neoadjuvant nivolumab, non-responders showed significantly higher T cell clonality (Gini index) in PBMCs than responders did. Only a few patients per response group were included in the TCR analyses, and larger cohorts for validation were called for by the authors. Higher pretreatment blood Treg/Th17 ratios correlated with higher pretreatment blood TCRbeta clonality and lower post-treatment tumor TCRbeta clonality.

As concerns this clone: Its antigen is unknown. Nothing much larger sits one base from this clone, and base qualities are not available.

PBMC libraries used mostly about 0.5 ug of input genomic DNA for deep sequencing, with six replicates per sample. The immunoSEQ hsTCRbeta kit was used to prepare TCRbeta libraries, following the manufacturer's instructions. The completed libraries were mixed into a single pool at 3 nM, then sequenced with an Illumina NovaSeq 6000 S4 flow cell. The original methods were these. Raw data preprocessing and quality control were performed with the immunoSEQ Analyzer. The analysis was limited to productive rearrangements, and each clonotype was defined by a unique CDR3 amino acid sequence. Using the R package tcR, the researchers computed the Gini-Simpson index as their estimate of repertoire clonality. Student's t test was used to compare Gini indices, and Pearson correlation was used to assess associations with tumor size change. The clones in this table, taken by TCRdb from immuneACCESS, are in-frame only. Not every clone is retained; where verified, under half of the shortfall comes from an unresolved V gene, and the cause of the rest is unknown. The V and J calls and clone size are taken from that table; D and trimming were inferred from the DNA. The sample table shows over 7,000 clones, and 76% are seen once. The ten largest clones represent 3.4% of the sample.

Read against the paper, the sample's time point label means: before neoadjuvant nivolumab. None of the patients had received prior systemic or radiation treatment, and all were newly diagnosed with stage II-IVA oral cavity squamous cell carcinoma. Everyone in the cohort had locally advanced, HPV-negative oral cavity squamous cell carcinoma. No culture maintenance or expansion was done, as the peripheral blood mononuclear cells went straight to analysis. Samples were obtained from a longitudinal correlative study of a single-arm phase II trial of neoadjuvant nivolumab in oral cavity squamous cell carcinoma. Subject-matched pre- and post-treatment PBMCs and tumors from three responders and three non-responders were subjected to genomic DNA-based TCRbeta sequencing. Peripheral blood mononuclear cells were collected once before nivolumab treatment and again after treatment, at the time of surgery. The Maxwell RSC DNA from Cells kit was used to isolate genomic DNA from PBMCs.

Including cysteine and phenylalanine, the CDR3 has 15 amino acids. Here the CDR3 DNA is all that survives: 45 bases in frame from base 1. V is pared back by 2 bases and J by 7 bases, with 18 bases lying between the germline termini. CDR1 SGHTA and CDR2 FQGNSA are derived from the germline V gene. The sequence links TRBV7-2 to TRBJ2-7; D gene: possibly TRBD1, on 6 matching bases. The starting material was PBMCs, obtained before nivolumab (anti-PD-1) treatment. The source is a person aged 35 to 85 with oral cavity squamous cell carcinoma. The CDR3 region has the sequence CASSLWGKQGSEQYF. The nucleotide sequence reads as follows: TGTGCCAGCAGCTTATGGGGGAAACAGGGATCGGAGCAGTACTTC.